Detailed here is one TCR beta chain. What it binds is not known. The CDR3 length is 14 residues. Germline assignment: CDR1 MNHEY and CDR2 SVGAGI. The V and J ends lost 8 bases and 4 bases, in that order; junction bases with no gene match: 8. Only in-frame clones appear in the TCRdb table, and some are missing; sequencing was by immunoSEQ multiplex PCR. This repertoire shows 63,000 or so clones, about 89% found once; its top ten account for about 4%. The data belong to a study of OX40 agonist ivuxolimab in advanced cancers. Study-level information: The study treated patients with ivuxolimab, an agonistic anti-OX40 (CD134) antibody. Points from the study as a whole: Dosing at 0.1 to 3.0 mg/kg was accompanied by clonal expansion of CD4+ and CD8+ blood T cells by week 6. The average count of expanded clones was higher among CD8+ T cells than among CD4+.

Sampling of blood occurred at baseline, cycle 4 day 1, and cycle 7 day 1. This TCR was recovered from an adult with an advanced solid tumor such as melanoma, head and neck, liver or kidney cancer. This chain connects TRBV6-5 to TRBJ1-2; the match to TRBD1 covers 9 bases. Sequenced material: CD4+ or CD8+ T cells sorted from blood, taken in a trial of the OX40 agonist ivuxolimab. The CDR3 reads CASGLTGGFYGYTF. The CDR3 nucleotides read TGTGCCAGCGGGCTGACAGGGGGGTTCTATGGCTACACCTTC.